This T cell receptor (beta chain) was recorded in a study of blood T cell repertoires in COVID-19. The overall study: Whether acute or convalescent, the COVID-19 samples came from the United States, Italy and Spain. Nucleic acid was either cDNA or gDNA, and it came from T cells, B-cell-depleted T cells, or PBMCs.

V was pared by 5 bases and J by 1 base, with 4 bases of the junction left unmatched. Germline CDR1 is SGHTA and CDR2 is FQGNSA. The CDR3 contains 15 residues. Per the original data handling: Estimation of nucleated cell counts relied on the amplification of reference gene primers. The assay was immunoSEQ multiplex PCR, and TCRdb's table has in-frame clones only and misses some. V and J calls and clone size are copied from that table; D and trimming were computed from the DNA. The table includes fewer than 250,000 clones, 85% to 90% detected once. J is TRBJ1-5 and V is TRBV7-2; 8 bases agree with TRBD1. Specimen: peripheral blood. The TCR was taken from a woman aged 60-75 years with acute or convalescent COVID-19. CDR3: CASSLTGGSNQPQHF. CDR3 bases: TGTGCCAGCAGCCTCACAGGGGGGAGCAATCAGCCCCAGCATTTT.